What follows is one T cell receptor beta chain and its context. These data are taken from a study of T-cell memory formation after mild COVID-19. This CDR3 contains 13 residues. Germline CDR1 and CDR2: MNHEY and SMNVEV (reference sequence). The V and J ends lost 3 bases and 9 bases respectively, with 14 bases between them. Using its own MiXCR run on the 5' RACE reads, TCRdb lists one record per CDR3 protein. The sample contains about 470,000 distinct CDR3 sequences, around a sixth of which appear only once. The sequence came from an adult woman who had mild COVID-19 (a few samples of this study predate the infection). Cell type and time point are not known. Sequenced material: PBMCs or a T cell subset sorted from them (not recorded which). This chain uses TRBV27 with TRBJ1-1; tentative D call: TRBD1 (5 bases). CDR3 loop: CASSLMGRGKAFF. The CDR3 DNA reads TGTGCCAGCAGTTTGATGGGACGGGGGAAAGCTTTCTTT.